This TCR beta chain was captured by sequencing in a study of early T cells in non-severe SARS-CoV-2 infection. Turning to the study itself: Unsorted whole-blood RNA was sequenced in bulk, leaving chains unpaired. Findings and caveats of the study: Anti-spike CD8 specificities were favored by VDJdb matching, whose results missed private and CD4 specificities.

The table lists this clonotype with many counts. What it recognizes is unknown. In the library, individual cDNA molecules carried attached unique molecular identifiers. MiXCR was run by TCRdb on the 5' RACE reads, yielding one entry per CDR3 protein. The sample has approximately 89,000 distinct CDR3 sequences, more than 13% seen once. The CDR3 sequence is 18 residues long. Trimming at V came to 2 bases and at J to 2 bases, leaving 9 bases not matched to a gene. The germline V gene encodes CDR1 SGHTA and CDR2 FQGNSA. The chain joins TRBV7-2 to TRBJ2-5, with 12 bases that match TRBD2. Sequenced input: whole blood. The TCR sequence derives from an adult who was a healthcare worker with PCR-confirmed SARS-CoV-2 infection or an uninfected control (not recorded which). CDR3 region: CASSLRGLAGPLQETQYF. The DNA of the CDR3 is TGTGCCAGCAGCTTACGCGGACTAGCGGGACCCCTTCAAGAGACCCAGTACTTC.